A selection of T cell receptor beta chains follows, all from one sample in a study of blood T cell repertoires in COVID-19. Produced via immunoSEQ multiplex PCR; TCRdb's table is partial and in-frame only. The sample has some 49,000 clones, approximately 85% seen once. Sequencing was performed on peripheral blood. These receptors were collected from a woman aged 60-75 years with acute or convalescent COVID-19. Each CDR3 is given with its conserved first and last residue. Clone size is stated in some rows and not others, as once, few, many or a class when expanded.

size | length | V | CDR3
once | 15 | TRBV2 | CASTWAGGPYNEQFF
. | 12 | TRBV7-2 | CASTLTGARAFF
. | 13 | TRBV30 | CAWGGNSGNTIYF
. | 17 | TRBV3-1/TRBV3-2 | CASSQDRVLPRTYEQYF
. | 14 | TRBV6-5 | CASSSGQGLNEQYF
. | 14 | TRBV5-1 | CASSPGTSRETQYF
. | 16 | TRBV11-3 | CASSSGQDRNTGELFF
few | 15 | TRBV3-1/TRBV3-2 | CASSQGQGEWNTIYF
. | 14 | TRBV2 | CASSGGKSNQPQHF
. | 18 | TRBV20-1 | CSASPPPPSGRGVSEQFF
once | 16 | TRBV6-1 | CASSDLAGRSNSPLHF
once | 14 | TRBV2 | CASFRSGTTGELFF
. | 11 | TRBV14 | CASGGAGALYF
. | 16 | TRBV5-4 | CASSLGGTGGTTEAFF
. | 13 | TRBV13 | CASSFFFGDGYTF
. | 12 | TRBV5-1 | CASSLEWGRVTF
. | 13 | TRBV7-9 | CASTGTASYEQYF
. | 16 | TRBV9 | CASTPLEGGVQNEQFF
. | 14 | TRBV5-4 | CASSSGLAGGGEFF
once | 12 | TRBV19 | CASRPPGGGYTF
. | 14 | TRBV30 | CAWSVGVNTDTQYF
. | 13 | TRBV12-3/TRBV12-4 | CASSLARTDTQYF
. | 13 | TRBV16 | CASSQQGADTQYF
few | 14 | TRBV3-1/TRBV3-2 | CASSRDRGREKLFF
. | 14 | TRBV5-4 | CASSYLAGSYGYTF
. | 16 | TRBV11-1 | CASSPDSLRSGNTIYF
. | 13 | TRBV11-1 | CASSFTGANVLTF
. | 14 | TRBV5-1 | CASSPPSVNTEAFF
once | 15 | TRBV7-9 | CASSTQGQNNSPLHF
. | 14 | TRBV7-2 | CASSLSRQGEKLFF
. | 17 | TRBV11-3 | CASPGTQDLSGTDTQYF
. | 15 | TRBV5-1 | CASSLSRQMNTEAFF
. | 15 | TRBV19 | CAAGRGALSGNTIYF
. | 15 | TRBV28 | CASSFGGAVTGELFF
. | 12 | TRBV30 | CAWSTGNQPQHF
. | 15 | TRBV25-1 | CASTQGSHSGNTIYF
few | 13 | TRBV18 | CASFRGRNEKLFF
. | 15 | TRBV2 | CASSVGASGANVLTF
. | 13 | TRBV2 | CASAGRTGNTIYF
. | 14 | TRBV19 | CASSAENVDYEQYF
. | 14 | TRBV5-1 | CASSLGGSLYEQYF
. | 13 | TRBV12-3/TRBV12-4 | CASRQERNYGYTF
. | 12 | TRBV30 | CACGDDGNTQYF
. | 13 | TRBV28 | CASTPGGTYEQYF
. | 11 | TRBV20-1 | CSAGNTGELFF